The present TCR beta chain was sequenced within a study of blood T cell repertoires in COVID-19. Study in general: PBMCs, B-cell-depleted T cells, or T cells were the source of the cDNA or gDNA that made up the material.

In the original workflow: From reference gene primer amplification, estimates of nucleated cell counts were derived. Here immunoSEQ multiplex PCR was the method, and the copy in TCRdb shows in-frame clones only, minus some. V, J and clone size are those of that table, while D and trimming were read from the DNA. The sample holds about 350,000 clones, about 87% seen once. The CDR3 spans 14 residues. Germline V lookup: CDR1 SEHNR, CDR2 FQNEAQ (reference sequence). Trimming removed 5 bases from V and 5 bases from J; junction bases left unmatched: 5. Seattle researchers signed up patients amid active infection and tracked them longitudinally.

The sequence was obtained from a man in his thirties or forties with COVID-19, enrolled during active disease. The V and J genes are TRBV7-9 and TRBJ2-3, with TRBD1 matching 9 bases. Sequenced sample: peripheral blood. CDR3 in DNA: TGTGCCAGCAGCCGAATGGACAGGGGAGATACGCAGTATTTT. It encodes CASSRMDRGDTQYF. Full variable domain (remainder filled in from reference TRBV7-9 and TRBJ2-3): DTGVSQNPRHKITKRGQNVTFRCDPISEHNRLYWYRQTLGQGPEFLTYFQNEAQLEKSRLLSDRFSAERPKGSFSTLEIQRTEQGDSAMYLCASSRMDRGDTQYFGPGTRLTVL.